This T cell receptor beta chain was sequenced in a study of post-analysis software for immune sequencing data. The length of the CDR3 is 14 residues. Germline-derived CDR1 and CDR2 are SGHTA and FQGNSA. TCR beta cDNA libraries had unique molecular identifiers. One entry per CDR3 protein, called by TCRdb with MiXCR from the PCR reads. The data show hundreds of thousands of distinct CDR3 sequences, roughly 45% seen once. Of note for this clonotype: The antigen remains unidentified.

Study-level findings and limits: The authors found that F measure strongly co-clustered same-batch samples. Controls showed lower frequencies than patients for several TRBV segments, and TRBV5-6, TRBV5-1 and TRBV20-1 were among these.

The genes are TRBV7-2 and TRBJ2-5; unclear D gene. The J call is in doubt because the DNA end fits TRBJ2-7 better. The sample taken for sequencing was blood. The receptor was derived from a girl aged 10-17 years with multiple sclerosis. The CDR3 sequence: CASSLGALKYEQYF. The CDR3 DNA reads TGTGCCAGCAGCTTAGGGGCCCTCAAATACGAGCAGTACTTC.